One TCR beta chain is described in this entry. Methods used by the authors: Reference gene primers were amplified, and this amplification served to estimate nucleated cell counts. Some clones are missing from TCRdb's copy, which holds only in-frame ones; the method was immunoSEQ multiplex PCR. That table is the source of V, J and clone size, and D and trimming were worked out from the DNA. The sample lists approximately 180,000 clones; around 90% were seen once. This entry belongs to a study of blood T cell repertoires in COVID-19. Across the whole study: Researchers got acute and convalescent COVID-19 samples from the United States, Italy and Spain. T cells, B-cell-depleted T cells, or PBMCs supplied cDNA or gDNA.

Germline CDR1 GTSNPN, CDR2 SVGIG (reference sequence). The CDR3 consists of 13 residues. Trimming cost V 7 bases and J 7 bases, with 20 bases left between them. The sequence was collected from a woman aged 45-65 years with acute or convalescent COVID-19. Sequencing used peripheral blood. The gene calls are TRBV30 and TRBJ2-7, with D possibly being TRBD2 (5 bases). In nucleotides, the CDR3 is TGTGCCTCTAGGCCCCGGGGATTAGGGGAGCAGTACTTC. Translated: CASRPRGLGEQYF.